Below, 25 T cell receptor beta chains from the same sample are listed, as sequenced in a study of regulatory T cells in long-lasting Graves disease. As for time point: newly diagnosed GD, antithyroid drugs for less than 3 months. The TCR library was made from RNA that had been extracted from PBMCs in TRIzol. Building the TCR beta libraries relied on iRepertoire HTBI primers, and CDR3 regions underwent Arm-PCR. TCRdb analysed the multiplex PCR reads with MiXCR anew, one entry per CDR3 protein. The data show under 450,000 distinct CDR3 sequences, with roughly 17% seen just once and 20% to 25% held by the top ten. This same sample was also part of a study on T cells in Graves' hyperthyroidism and ophthalmopathy.

Specimen: peripheral blood mononuclear cells (PBMCs), collected at new diagnosis, from a patient treated with antithyroid drugs. All receptors derive from a woman younger than 35 with Graves disease.

This clonotype was seen at least ten times. The chain uses TRBV3-1 and TRBJ1-1; TRBD1 agrees at 7 bases. Germline V lookup: CDR1 LGHDT, CDR2 YNNKEL (reference sequence). With 2 bases clipped from V and 0 bases from J, the junction kept 6 bases outside the gene matches. The CDR3 spans 16 residues. In nucleotides, the CDR3 is TGTGCCAGCAGCCAATTGGGGGGACAGATGAACACTGAAGCTTTCTTT. Its protein product is CASSQLGGQMNTEAFF.

The rearrangement uses TRBV9 and TRBJ2-7; D call uncertain. V gave up 2 bases and J gave up 1 base, with 7 bases separating them. Germline CDR1 SGDLS, CDR2 YYNGEE. This CDR3 has 13 amino acids. The CDR3 region is CASSVKDSYEQYF. The CDR3 DNA reads TGTGCCAGCAGCGTCAAGGATTCCTACGAGCAGTACTTC.

CDR3 amino acids: CSVSQVSGANVLTF. Here the CDR3 DNA reads TGCAGCGTTTCACAGGTTTCTGGGGCCAACGTCCTGACTTTC. The V call is TRBV29-1, the J call TRBJ2-6, with a possible D match to TRBD1 (5 bases). V was cut by 5 bases and J by 1 base, with 9 bases left in between. There are 14 residues in the CDR3. Germline V lookup: CDR1 SQVTM, CDR2 ANQGSEA.

This clonotype occurred a few times. J is TRBJ1-1 and V is TRBV7-6, with no clear D. The V gene's germline CDR1 is SGHVS and CDR2 FNYEAQ. The CDR3 covers 15 residues. The V end lost 4 bases, the J end lost 4 bases, and 16 bases lay between the germline ends. The CDR3 coding sequence is TGTGCCAGCAGCTCTAATTTCGCAGGCACCACTGAAGCTTTCTTT. Translated: CASSSNFAGTTEAFF.

About this clonotype: Just one base apart from a much larger clone, this may be a read error. The rearrangement joins TRBV27 to TRBJ2-7; TRBD2 matches 12 bases. This CDR3 region has 16 residues. Per the germline V gene, CDR1 is MNHEY and CDR2 is SMNVEV (reference sequence). This CDR3 is CASSFRLAGVRYERYF. The DNA of the CDR3 is TGTGCCAGCAGTTTTAGACTAGCGGGGGTTAGGTACGAGCGGTACTTC.

This clonotype has at least ten counts. CDR3 nucleotide sequence: TGTGCCAGCAGTTTCAGTTTTTCGGGTTCTGGGGGGGAAGAGACCCAGTACTTC. Translating gives CASSFSFSGSGGEETQYF. The genes are TRBV12-3 or TRBV12-4 and TRBJ2-5, with TRBD2 identical over 7 bases. Trimming cost V 3 bases and J 3 bases; bases outside gene matches: 16. This CDR3 has 18 residues.

In its sample, this clonotype was seen many times. The V call is TRBV11-3, the J call TRBJ2-1, with a weak D call TRBD1 (5 bases). Looked up from germline, CDR1 is SGHNT and CDR2 is YENEEA. The CDR3 length is 13 residues. The V end lost 6 bases, the J end lost 5 bases, and 11 bases lay between the germline ends. CDR3 region: CASSLGPHNEQFF. In DNA, the CDR3 is TGTGCCAGCAGTTTGGGGCCACACAATGAGCAGTTCTTC. Full variable domain (rest looked up from reference TRBV11-3 and TRBJ2-1): EAGVVQSPRYKIIEKKQPVAFWCNPISGHNTLYWYLQNLGQGPELLIRYENEEAVDDSQLPKDRFSAERLKGVDSTLKIQPAELGDSAVYLCASSLGPHNEQFFGPGTRLTVL.

At least ten counts were recorded for this clonotype. This chain connects TRBV28 to TRBJ2-7; the match to TRBD2 covers 10 bases. This CDR3 is 15 amino acids long. V was pared by 5 bases and J by 3 bases, with 7 bases of the junction left unmatched. Germline CDR1 MDHEN, CDR2 SYDVKM. The CDR3 DNA reads TGTGCCAGCAGTCCTACTAGCGGGGCAAACTACGAGCAGTACTTC. Translated, it gives CASSPTSGANYEQYF.

V usage is TRBV29-1 and J usage is TRBJ2-1; the match to TRBD1 covers 7 bases. From germline, CDR1 is SQVTM and CDR2 ANQGSEA. The CDR3 loop spans 12 amino acids. The CDR3: CSGTVGWNEQFF. The CDR3 bases are TGCAGTGGGACAGTAGGCTGGAATGAGCAGTTCTTC.

V is TRBV6-1 and J is TRBJ2-5; 8 positions match TRBD1. The V segment lost 4 bases and the J segment 2 bases; nucleotides outside the gene matches: 6. Germline loops: CDR1 MNHNS, CDR2 SASEGT. The CDR3 has 15 amino acids. The CDR3 protein is CASSAYTGGQETQYF. The DNA for the CDR3 is TGTGCCAGCAGTGCCTACACAGGGGGTCAAGAGACCCAGTACTTC.

This clonotype was recorded many times. CDR3 nucleotides: TGTGCCAGCAGTCCTACCGGGATAAGCAATCAGCCCCAGCATTTT. It codes for CASSPTGISNQPQHF. This chain links TRBV12-3 or TRBV12-4 with TRBJ1-5; D is unclear. This CDR3 is 15 amino acids long. V lost 5 bases and J lost 1, with 12 bases in between.

As concerns this clonotype: A single base separates this from a much larger clone, so it may be a read error. J is TRBJ1-5 and V is TRBV6-2 or TRBV6-3; TRBD1 might be the D (5 bases). This CDR3 is 15 amino acids long. Germline-derived CDR1 and CDR2 are MNHEY and SVGEGT. CDR3 sequence reads: CASTYAGDSYQPQHF. DNA for the CDR3: TGTGCCAGCACCTACGCGGGGGATAGCTATCAGCCCCAGCATTTT.

This clonotype was seen a handful of times. Here the CDR3 reads CASTPSGGYGTDTQYF. CDR3 sequence (DNA): TGCGCCAGCACCCCGAGCGGGGGGTACGGCACAGATACGCAGTATTTT. This chain connects TRBV5-1 to TRBJ2-3; TRBD2 agrees at 9 bases. Trimming removed 6 bases from V and 1 base from J; junction bases left unmatched: 9. The length of the CDR3 is 16 residues. Per the germline V gene, CDR1 is SGHRS and CDR2 is YFSETQ. The full variable domain, its missing parts supplied by reference TRBV5-1 and TRBJ2-3, is KAGVTQTPRYLIKTRGQQVTLSCSPISGHRSVSWYQQTPGQGLQFLFEYFSETQRNKGNFPGRFSGRQFSNSRSEMNVSTLELGDSALYLCASTPSGGYGTDTQYFGPGTRLTVL.

This clonotype has ten or more counts. The genes are TRBV12-3 or TRBV12-4 and TRBJ1-5; D not resolved. The CDR3 has 15 amino acids. Trimming left V 1 base short and J 1 base short, with 8 bases between. Here the CDR3 reads CASSLDEWSNQPQHF. CDR3 nucleotides: TGTGCCAGCAGTTTAGATGAGTGGAGCAATCAGCCCCAGCATTTT.

This clonotype was picked up many times. The chain carries TRBV27 and TRBJ2-1, with 7 bases lining up with TRBD1. With 4 bases clipped from V and 3 bases from J, the junction kept 3 bases outside the gene matches. Germline V gene data show CDR1 as MNHEY and CDR2 as SMNVEV (reference sequence). This CDR3 is built from 14 residues. CDR3 coding DNA: TGTGCCAGCAGTTCACAGGGGCTCTACAATGAGCAGTTCTTC. Translation gives CASSSQGLYNEQFF.

This clonotype was recorded at least ten times. V gene TRBV30 combines with J gene TRBJ2-1; the D is unclear. The germline V gene has CDR1 GTSNPN and CDR2 SVGIG (reference sequence). V shed 6 bases and J shed 7 bases, with 7 bases lying between them. The CDR3 extends over 10 amino acids. CDR3 in amino acids: CACWHNEQFF. The CDR3 nucleotides are TGTGCCTGTTGGCATAATGAGCAGTTCTTC.

This clonotype was counted at least ten times. The chain carries TRBV5-1 and TRBJ2-3; 11 bases match TRBD2. Germline-derived CDR1 and CDR2 are SGHRS and YFSETQ. The trim removed 3 bases at V and 5 bases at J, leaving 11 bases unmatched. The CDR3 consists of 17 residues. The CDR3 DNA reads TGCGCCAGCAGCTCCGAGAGCCTACTAGCGGGAGAAGATACGCAGTATTTT. Translated, it gives CASSSESLLAGEDTQYF.

V is TRBV27 and J is TRBJ1-4; D uncertain. CDR1 is MNHEY and CDR2 is SMNVEV in the germline V gene (reference sequence). Trimming shortened V by 9 bases and J by 7 bases, and 15 bases separated the two germline ends. This CDR3 comprises 13 residues. This CDR3 is CASRPFESEKLFF. The CDR3 bases are TGTGCCAGTCGCCCTTTTGAGAGTGAAAAACTGTTTTTT. Together with reference TRBV27 and TRBJ1-4, the CDR3 gives the full variable domain: EAQVTQNPRYLITVTGKKLTVTCSQNMNHEYMSWYRQDPGLGLRQIYYSMNVEVTDKGDVPEGYKVSRKEKRNFPLILESPSPNQTSLYFCASRPFESEKLFFGSGTQLSVL.

In its sample, this clonotype was seen many times. The rearrangement joins TRBV3-1 to TRBJ2-5; D perhaps matches TRBD2 (6 bases). The CDR3 is 14 amino acids. Trimming left V 5 bases short and J 4 bases short, with 14 bases between. Germline V CDR1 and CDR2: LGHDT, YNNKEL (reference sequence). The CDR3 region has the DNA TGTGCCAGCAGCTATCGAGGCGGGACAGAGACCCAGTACTTC. This codes for CASSYRGGTETQYF.

A word on this clonotype: This may be a read error: a much more frequent sequence differs by one nucleotide. The rearrangement joins TRBV30 to TRBJ2-7; D remains ambiguous. The CDR3 consists of 12 residues. Looked up from germline, CDR1 is GTSNPN and CDR2 is SVGIG (reference sequence). Trimming took off 4 bases at V and 5 bases at J, with 12 bases between the two ends. In DNA, the CDR3 is TGTGCCTGGACCATAGGAAGGAACGAGCAGTACTTC. As protein: CAWTIGRNEQYF.

This chain connects TRBV6-5 to TRBJ1-1; 7 nucleotides line up with TRBD1. Germline-derived CDR1 and CDR2 are MNHEY and SVGAGI. The CDR3 extends over 15 amino acids. Germline trimming cut 0 bases from V and 9 bases from J; bases unmatched to any gene: 10. The CDR3 DNA reads as TGTGCCAGCAGTTACTCGAGGGACAGAATAACTAAAGCTTTCTTT. Amino acid sequence: CASSYSRDRITKAFF.

DNA of the CDR3: TGTGCCAGCAGCCACTCGGACAGTGCTGGTGGCTACACCTTC. This gives the protein CASSHSDSAGGYTF. This sequence joins TRBV7-9 and TRBJ1-2; a weak D match, TRBD1 (6 bases). Germline V gives CDR1 SEHNR, CDR2 FQNEAQ (reference sequence). Trimming cost V 5 bases and J 7 bases, with 17 bases left between them. The CDR3 is made up of 14 amino acids. Full variable domain (rest looked up from reference TRBV7-9 and TRBJ1-2): DTGVSQNPRHKITKRGQNVTFRCDPISEHNRLYWYRQTLGQGPEFLTYFQNEAQLEKSRLLSDRFSAERPKGSFSTLEIQRTEQGDSAMYLCASSHSDSAGGYTFGSGTRLTVV.

A note on this clonotype: Mismatch with germline at one junction end may stem from a read error. V and J are TRBV20-1 and TRBJ2-1; TRBD2 aligns across 7 bases. The CDR3 loop spans 15 amino acids. CDR1 is DFQATT and CDR2 is SNEGSKA in the germline V gene (reference sequence). The DNA for the CDR3 is TGCAGTCCTAGAGACTCGAGGGAGGGATTCAATGAGCAGTTCTTC. Amino acid sequence: CSPRDSREGFNEQFF.

As regards this clonotype: No conserved phenylalanine or tryptophan is present at the end of the CDR3, so a read error is the likely explanation. The chain joins TRBV20-1 to TRBJ1-1; 7 positions agree with TRBD1. CDR1 and CDR2 from the germline V gene are DFQATT and SNEGSKA (reference sequence). The CDR3 contains 14 residues. V trimming: 5 bases; J trimming: 0 bases; junction bases outside the gene matches: 6. The CDR3 DNA follows: TGCAGTGCTTCCACAGGGGCTTTGAACACTGAAGCTTTCCTT. It specifies CSASTGALNTEAFL.

The chain carries TRBV11-2 and TRBJ2-3; TRBD2 aligns across 11 bases. Trimming took 1 base from V and 3 from J; bases not matched to a gene: 0. Germline loops: CDR1 SGHAT, CDR2 FQNNGV. The CDR3 has 15 residues. This CDR3 is CASSLASGRTDTQYF. The CDR3 nucleotides read TGTGCCAGCAGCTTAGCTAGCGGGAGGACAGATACGCAGTATTTT.